This section outlines one TCR beta chain sequence together with its context. The antigen remains unidentified. The data derive from a study of OX40 agonist ivuxolimab in advanced cancers. Study-wide context: Every patient in dose escalation had hepatocellular carcinoma, melanoma, renal cell or head and neck cancer.

The CDR3 runs 16 residues. With V trimmed by 7 bases and J by 0 bases, 9 bases remained unmatched. Germline V gives CDR1 SNHLY, CDR2 FYNNEI. Repertoires were generated with immunoSEQ multiplex PCR, while TCRdb's copy carries only in-frame clones and drops some. The data contain 55,000 to 80,000 clones, about 89% of them singletons. The study's findings and limits: CD4+ and CD8+ blood T cells expanded clonally by week 6 at 0.1 to 3.0 mg/kg. Clonal expansion in partial responders at 0.1-3.0 mg/kg ranked among the lowest.

The sequencing here drew on CD4+ or CD8+ T cells sorted from blood, taken in a trial of the OX40 agonist ivuxolimab. The rearrangement links TRBV2 to TRBJ2-1, with TRBD1 matching over 7 bases. The source is an adult with an advanced solid tumor such as melanoma, head and neck, liver or kidney cancer. DNA for the CDR3: TGTGCCAGCACTAGCCCAGGGGGTCGCTCCTACAATGAGCAGTTCTTC. Translating gives CASTSPGGRSYNEQFF.